The rows below give T cell receptor beta chains drawn from one sample of a study of T cells in Graves' hyperthyroidism and ophthalmopathy. TCRdb re-called the multiplex PCR reads through MiXCR, storing one row per CDR3 protein. The repertoire holds about 350,000 distinct CDR3 sequences, with 15% to 20% as singletons. The sample taken for sequencing was blood. The receptors stem from a middle-aged woman with Graves' ophthalmopathy. Each CDR3 is given with its conserved first and last residue. D genes are given only for firm matches. Clone size, where shown, is once, few, many, or a class for clones that have expanded.

>TRBV13|-|TRBJ2-5|-
CANSLVQAQETQYF
TGTGCCAACAGCTTAGTGCAGGCGCAAGAGACCCAGTACTTC
>TRBV12-3/TRBV12-4|-|TRBJ1-1|many
CASTADRRDTEAFF
TGTGCCAGCACCGCCGACAGGAGGGACACTGAAGCTTTCTTT
>TRBV6-5|-|TRBJ2-5|many
CASSYFRTRQETQYF
TGTGCCAGCAGTTACTTCAGGACCCGCCAAGAGACCCAGTACTTC
>TRBV6-2/TRBV6-3|-|TRBJ1-2|many
CASSPSNYGYTF
TGTGCCAGCAGCCCGAGTAACTATGGCTACACCTTC
>TRBV6-2/TRBV6-3|TRBD1|TRBJ2-4|many
CASSYSTGGSERIAKNIQYF
TGTGCCAGCAGTTACTCAACAGGGGGTTCCGAGAGGATAGCCAAAAACATTCAGTACTTC
>TRBV7-3|TRBD1|TRBJ1-6|many
CASSHDRDSPLHF
TGTGCCAGCAGCCACGACAGGGACTCACCCCTCCACTTT
>TRBV20-1|TRBD2|TRBJ2-7|-
CSASPGTTTKEYYEQYF
TGCAGTGCTAGCCCTGGGACTACCACAAAAGAATACTACGAGCAGTACTTC
>TRBV20-1|TRBD1|TRBJ2-7|many
CSASYRGPREQYF
TGCAGTGCTAGTTACAGGGGGCCCAGGGAGCAGTACTTC
>TRBV30|-|TRBJ1-1|-
CAWSGLQMNTEAFF
TGTGCCTGGAGTGGTTTACAGATGAACACTGAAGCTTTCTTT
>TRBV20-1|-|TRBJ2-6|many
CSAPSTLHSGANVLTF
TGCAGTGCCCCTTCGACACTACACTCTGGGGCCAACGTCCTGACTTTC